The 8 T cell receptor beta chains below were found in one sample sequenced in a study of preoperative IRX-2 immunotherapy in early breast cancer. Here immunoSEQ multiplex PCR was the method, and the copy in TCRdb shows in-frame clones only, minus some. The top ten hold roughly 1.5% of the sample, which has roughly 62,000 clones, approximately 93% seen once. Specified treatment: preoperative locoregional IRX-2 cytokine immunotherapy. Sample collection was performed from a patient treated with IRX-2 immunotherapy. These TCRs come from a human donor with breast cancer.

This clone has only one observation. This chain uses TRBV6-6 with TRBJ2-3; D assignment may be TRBD1 or TRBD2 (6 bases each). V was trimmed by 3 bases and J by 4 bases, leaving 11 bases between them. Germline V gene lookup returns CDR1 MNHNY and CDR2 SVGAGI (reference sequence). The CDR3 has 14 residues. CDR3 protein: CASSYGGLADTQYF. For the CDR3, the DNA is TGTGCCAGCAGTTATGGGGGGCTGGCAGATACGCAGTATTTT.

This chain links TRBV19 with TRBJ2-5; D call uncertain. Germline values: CDR1 LNHDA, CDR2 SQIVND (reference sequence). The CDR3 loop spans 14 amino acids. V lost 4 bases and J lost 1, with 10 bases in between. The CDR3 DNA reads as TGTGCCAGTAGTAAAGGGTTCGGCCAAGAGACCCAGTACTTC. It yields the protein CASSKGFGQETQYF. The complete variable domain, with remaining parts taken from reference TRBV19 and TRBJ2-5, reads DGGITQSPKYLFRKEGQNVTLSCEQNLNHDAMYWYRQDPGQGLRLIYYSQIVNDFQKGDIAEGYSVSREKKESFPLTVTSAQKNPTAFYLCASSKGFGQETQYFGPGTRLLVL.

The rearrangement links TRBV2 to TRBJ1-2, with D possibly matching TRBD1 (5 bases). The germline V gene has CDR1 SNHLY and CDR2 FYNNEI. V was clipped by 7 bases and J by 2 bases, with 14 bases between them. The CDR3 spans 14 residues. The CDR3 region has the DNA TGTGCCAGCACCCCGGGGGGGGGAAACTATGGCTACACCTTC. It is translated as CASTPGGGNYGYTF.

V and J are TRBV7-9 and TRBJ2-1, with D possibly TRBD2 on 7 matching bases. The CDR3 consists of 15 residues. The germline gives CDR1 SEHNR, CDR2 FQNEAQ (reference sequence). The V end was cut by 1 base, the J end by 7 bases, with 14 bases between. CDR3 region: CASSLVLQGGNEQFF. DNA of the CDR3: TGTGCCAGCAGCTTAGTGTTACAGGGAGGGAATGAGCAGTTCTTC.

The chain couples TRBV5-6 to TRBJ2-5; D gene ambiguous. V was pared by 3 bases and J by 2 bases, with 11 bases between. In germline, CDR1 is SGHDT, CDR2 YYEEEE. The CDR3 covers 14 residues. CDR3 residues: CASSSRPLQETQYF. Written as DNA, the CDR3 is TGTGCCAGCAGCTCTAGACCTCTACAAGAGACCCAGTACTTC.

The chain uses TRBV4-3 and TRBJ2-1; the D gene is possibly TRBD2 (7 bases). Trimming pared 1 base from V and 4 bases from J, leaving 17 bases between. The CDR3 sequence is 17 residues long. CDR1 is LGHNA, CDR2 YSLEER, per germline. CDR3 sequence (DNA): TGCGCCAGCAGCCAAGTCCCGCGGGGGCTAGTATACAATGAGCAGTTCTTC. As protein: CASSQVPRGLVYNEQFF.

This rearrangement joins TRBV2 to TRBJ1-5, with D possibly matching TRBD1 (5 bases). V was pared by 5 bases and J by 11 bases, with 16 bases between. The CDR3 is 13 amino acids. The germline V gene has CDR1 SNHLY and CDR2 FYNNEI. The CDR3 sequence: CASSRTSPGAQHF. In DNA form, the CDR3 reads TGTGCCAGCAGTAGGACGAGCCCGGGGGCCCAGCATTTT.

The V and J genes are TRBV6-6 and TRBJ1-2; D gene unclear. CDR1 is MNHNY, CDR2 SVGAGI, per germline (reference sequence). The CDR3 has 12 residues. Trimming took 2 bases from V and 8 from J, leaving 9 bases between them. The CDR3 bases are TGTGCCAGCAGTTACACAGATGGCGGCTACACCTTC. Its protein is CASSYTDGGYTF.